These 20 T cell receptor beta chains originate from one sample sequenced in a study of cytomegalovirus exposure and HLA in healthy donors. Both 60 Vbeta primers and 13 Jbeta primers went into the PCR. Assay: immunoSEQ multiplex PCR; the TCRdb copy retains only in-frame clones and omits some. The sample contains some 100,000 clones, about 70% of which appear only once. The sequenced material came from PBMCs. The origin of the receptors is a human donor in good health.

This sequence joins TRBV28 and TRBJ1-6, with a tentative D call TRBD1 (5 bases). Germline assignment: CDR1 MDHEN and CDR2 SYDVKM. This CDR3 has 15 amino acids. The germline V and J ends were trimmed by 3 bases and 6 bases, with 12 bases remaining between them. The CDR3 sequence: CASSFRDSLNSPLHF. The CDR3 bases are TGTGCCAGCAGTTTCCGAGACAGCCTTAATTCACCCCTCCACTTT.

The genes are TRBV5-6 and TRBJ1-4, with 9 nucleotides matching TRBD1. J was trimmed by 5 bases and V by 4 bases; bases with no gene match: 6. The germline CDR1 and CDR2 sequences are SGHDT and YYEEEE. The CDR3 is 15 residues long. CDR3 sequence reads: CASSKGQGPNEKLFF. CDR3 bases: TGTGCCAGCAGCAAGGGACAGGGCCCAAATGAAAAACTGTTTTTT. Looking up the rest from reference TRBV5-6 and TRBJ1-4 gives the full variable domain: DAGVTQSPTHLIKTRGQQVTLRCSPKSGHDTVSWYQQALGQGPQFIFQYYEEEERQRGNFPDRFSGHQFPNYSSELNVNALLLGDSALYLCASSKGQGPNEKLFFGSGTQLSVL.

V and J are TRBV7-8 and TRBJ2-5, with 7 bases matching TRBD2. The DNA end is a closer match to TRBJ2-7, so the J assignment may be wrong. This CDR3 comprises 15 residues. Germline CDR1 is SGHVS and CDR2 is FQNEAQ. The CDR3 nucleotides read TGTGCCAGCAGCTTAGTGGGAGAGGGAGGGGTCGAGCAGTACTTC. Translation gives CASSLVGEGGVEQYF.

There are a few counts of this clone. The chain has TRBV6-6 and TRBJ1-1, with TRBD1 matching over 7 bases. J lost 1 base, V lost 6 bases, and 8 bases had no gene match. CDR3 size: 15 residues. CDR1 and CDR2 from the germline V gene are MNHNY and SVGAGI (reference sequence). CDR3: CASRPKTGTNTEAFF. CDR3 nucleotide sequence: TGTGCCAGCAGACCTAAGACAGGGACGAACACTGAAGCTTTCTTT.

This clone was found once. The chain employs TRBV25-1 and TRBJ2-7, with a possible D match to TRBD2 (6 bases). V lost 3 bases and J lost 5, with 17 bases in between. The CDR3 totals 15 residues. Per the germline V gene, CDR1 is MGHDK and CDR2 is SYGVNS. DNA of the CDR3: TGTGCCAGCAGTGATGGTGTCAGGACTACCCACGAGCAGTACTTC. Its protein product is CASSDGVRTTHEQYF.

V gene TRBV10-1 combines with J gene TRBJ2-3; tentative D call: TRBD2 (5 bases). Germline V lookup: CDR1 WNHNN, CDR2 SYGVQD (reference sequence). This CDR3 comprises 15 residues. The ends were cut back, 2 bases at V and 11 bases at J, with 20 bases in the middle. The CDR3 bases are TGCGCCAGCAGTGAGGCGGTGGCCGGGCGGGCATTGCAGTATTTT. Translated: CASSEAVAGRALQYF.

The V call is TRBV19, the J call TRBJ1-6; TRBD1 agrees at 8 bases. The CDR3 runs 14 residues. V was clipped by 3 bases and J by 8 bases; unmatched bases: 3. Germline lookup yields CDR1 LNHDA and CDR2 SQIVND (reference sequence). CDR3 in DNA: TGTGCCAGTAGTATCCCAGGGGGCGATTCACCCCTCCACTTT. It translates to CASSIPGGDSPLHF.

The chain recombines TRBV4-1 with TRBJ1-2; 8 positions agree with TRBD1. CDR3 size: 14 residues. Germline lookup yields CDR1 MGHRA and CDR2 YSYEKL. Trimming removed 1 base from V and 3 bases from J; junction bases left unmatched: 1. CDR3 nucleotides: TGCGCCAGCAGCCAAGTACAGGGGGACTATGGCTACACCTTC. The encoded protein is CASSQVQGDYGYTF.

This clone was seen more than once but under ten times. CDR3 in amino acids: CASSIGTSGRMGEQYF. Written as DNA, the CDR3 is TGTGCCAGCAGCATCGGGACTAGCGGGAGGATGGGGGAGCAGTACTTC. The chain uses TRBV11-3 and TRBJ2-7; TRBD2 matches at 15 bases. This CDR3 region has 16 residues. Trimming took 5 bases from V and 7 from J; bases not matched to a gene: 9. CDR1 is SGHNT and CDR2 is YENEEA in the germline V gene.

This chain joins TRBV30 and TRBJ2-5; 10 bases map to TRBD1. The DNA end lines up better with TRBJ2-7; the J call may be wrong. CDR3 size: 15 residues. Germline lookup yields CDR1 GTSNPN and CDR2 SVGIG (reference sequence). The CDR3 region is CAWSARDRGPSEQYF. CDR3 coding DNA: TGTGCCTGGAGTGCTAGGGACAGGGGTCCCTCCGAGCAGTACTTC.

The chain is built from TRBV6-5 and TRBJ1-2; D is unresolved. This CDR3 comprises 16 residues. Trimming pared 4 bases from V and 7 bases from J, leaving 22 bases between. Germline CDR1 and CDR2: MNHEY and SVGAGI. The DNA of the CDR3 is TGTGCCAGCAGTTTCGAACCTAGCCGAAGATCGAGTGGCTACACCTTC. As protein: CASSFEPSRRSSGYTF.

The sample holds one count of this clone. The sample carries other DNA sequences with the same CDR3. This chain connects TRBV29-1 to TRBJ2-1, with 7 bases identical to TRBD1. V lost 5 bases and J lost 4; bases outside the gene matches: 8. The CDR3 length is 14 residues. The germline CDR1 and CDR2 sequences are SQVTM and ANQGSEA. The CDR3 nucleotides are TGCAGCGTTTCCCAAGGGACAGAATACAATGAGCAGTTCTTC. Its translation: CSVSQGTEYNEQFF.

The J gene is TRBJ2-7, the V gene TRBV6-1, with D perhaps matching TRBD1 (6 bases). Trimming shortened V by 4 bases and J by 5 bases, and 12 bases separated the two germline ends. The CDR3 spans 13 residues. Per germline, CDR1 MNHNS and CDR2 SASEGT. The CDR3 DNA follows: TGTGCCAGCAGTGTGGGCAGGGGTAACGAGCAGTACTTC. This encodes CASSVGRGNEQYF.

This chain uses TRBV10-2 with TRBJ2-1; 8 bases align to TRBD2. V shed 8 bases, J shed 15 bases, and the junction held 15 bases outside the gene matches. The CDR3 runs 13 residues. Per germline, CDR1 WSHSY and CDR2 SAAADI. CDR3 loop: CASGPGPGGGGFF. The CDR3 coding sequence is TGCGCCAGCGGACCCGGCCCGGGAGGGGGGGGGTTCTTC.

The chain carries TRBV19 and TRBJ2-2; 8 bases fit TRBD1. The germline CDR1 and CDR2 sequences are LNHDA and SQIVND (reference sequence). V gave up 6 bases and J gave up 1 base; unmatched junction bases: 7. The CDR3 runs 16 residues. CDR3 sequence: CASRTPGTGNTGELFF. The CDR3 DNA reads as TGTGCCAGTAGGACTCCCGGGACAGGGAACACCGGGGAGCTGTTTTTT.

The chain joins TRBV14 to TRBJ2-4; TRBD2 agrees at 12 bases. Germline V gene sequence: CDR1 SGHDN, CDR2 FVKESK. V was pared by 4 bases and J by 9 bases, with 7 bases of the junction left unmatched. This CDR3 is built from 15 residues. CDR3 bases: TGTGCCAGCAGCCCCCGACTAGCGGGGGCTGGCATTCAGTACTTC. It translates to CASSPRLAGAGIQYF. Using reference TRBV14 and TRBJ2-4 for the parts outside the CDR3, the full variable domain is EAGVTQFPSHSVIEKGQTVTLRCDPISGHDNLYWYRRVMGKEIKFLLHFVKESKQDESGMPNNRFLAERTGGTYSTLKVQPAELEDSGVYFCASSPRLAGAGIQYFGAGTRLSVL.

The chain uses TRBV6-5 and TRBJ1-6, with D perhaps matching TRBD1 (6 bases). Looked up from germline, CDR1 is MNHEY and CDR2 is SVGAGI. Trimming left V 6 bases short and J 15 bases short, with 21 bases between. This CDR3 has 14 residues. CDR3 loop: CASSSGGRGLVLHF. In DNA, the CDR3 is TGTGCCAGCAGCTCGGGGGGGCGGGGGCTCGTCCTCCACTTT.

The CDR3 spells CASSSHPGTGGNTEAFF. The DNA of the CDR3 is TGTGCCAGCAGCTCCCACCCTGGGACAGGGGGAAACACTGAAGCTTTCTTT. This rearrangement joins TRBV9 to TRBJ1-1; the match to TRBD1 covers 11 bases. The length of the CDR3 is 17 residues. Germline-derived CDR1 and CDR2 are SGDLS and YYNGEE. Unmatched junction bases numbered 10, after V lost 4 bases and J lost 2 bases.

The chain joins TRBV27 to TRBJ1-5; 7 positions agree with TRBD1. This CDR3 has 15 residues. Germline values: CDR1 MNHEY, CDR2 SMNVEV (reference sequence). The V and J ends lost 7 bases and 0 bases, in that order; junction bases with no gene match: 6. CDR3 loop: CASTKGQSSNQPQHF. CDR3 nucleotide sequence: TGTGCCAGCACTAAGGGACAGTCTAGCAATCAGCCCCAGCATTTT.

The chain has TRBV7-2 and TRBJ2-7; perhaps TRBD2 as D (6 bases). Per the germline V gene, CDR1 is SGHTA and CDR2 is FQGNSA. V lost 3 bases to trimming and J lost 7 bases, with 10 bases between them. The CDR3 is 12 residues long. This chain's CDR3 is CASSFSGGEQYF. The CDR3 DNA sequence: TGTGCCAGCAGCTTCAGTGGAGGGGAGCAGTACTTC.